This is a list of T cell receptor beta chains from one sample in a study of early T cells in non-severe SARS-CoV-2 infection. TCRdb fed the 5' RACE reads into MiXCR, producing one record per CDR3 protein. The table lists 80,000 to 95,000 distinct CDR3 sequences, approximately 15% of them singletons. Sequenced material: whole blood. Every receptor here comes from an adult who was a healthcare worker with PCR-confirmed SARS-CoV-2 infection or an uninfected control (not recorded which). The CDR3 runs from the conserved cysteine through the conserved F or W. The D gene is left open where the match is weak. Not all rows give a size; the values are once, few, many and, for expanded clones, a class.

d_call j_call v_call clone_size cdr3_aa cdr3_nt
TRBD2 TRBJ2-1 TRBV6-6 - CASCLGGAKNEQFF TGTGCCAGCTGTCTCGGGGGGGCGAAAAATGAGCAGTTCTTC
TRBD1 TRBJ1-2 TRBV11-2 many CASSLVGGGTYGYTF TGTGCCAGCAGCTTAGTAGGAGGGGGCACCTATGGCTACACCTTC
TRBD2 TRBJ2-3 TRBV11-2 few CASSFRLAGGTDTQYF TGTGCCAGCAGCTTCCGACTAGCGGGGGGCACAGATACGCAGTATTTT
- TRBJ2-6 TRBV7-9 - CASSETASSGANVLTF TGTGCCAGCAGCGAGACAGCCTCCTCTGGGGCCAACGTCCTGACTTTC
- TRBJ1-2 TRBV29-1 - CSVERGRSYGYTF TGCAGCGTTGAGAGGGGAAGGAGCTATGGCTACACCTTC
- TRBJ2-7 TRBV28 few CASVKRGSYEQYF TGTGCCAGCGTCAAGAGAGGGTCCTACGAGCAGTACTTC
- TRBJ2-2 TRBV24-1 few CATSDPGTTTINTGELFF TGTGCCACCAGTGATCCAGGGACAACCACGATTAACACCGGGGAGCTGTTTTTT
TRBD1 TRBJ1-5 TRBV6-2/TRBV6-3 many CASSGDRGPQPQHF TGTGCCAGCAGTGGGGACAGGGGGCCCCAGCCCCAGCATTTT
- TRBJ2-2 TRBV7-3 once CASSLTFGVVNTGELFF TGTGCCAGCAGCTTAACGTTCGGGGTTGTGAACACCGGGGAGCTGTTTTTT
- TRBJ2-1 TRBV7-2 many CASSLGSPSYNEQFF TGTGCCAGCAGCTTAGGGTCCCCCAGCTACAATGAGCAGTTCTTC
- TRBJ1-1 TRBV11-2 many CASSTEAFF TGTGCCAGCAGCACTGAAGCTTTCTTT
TRBD1 TRBJ2-7 TRBV2 - CASSGRTGAPYEQYF TGTGCCAGCAGTGGACGGACAGGGGCCCCCTACGAGCAGTACTTC
TRBD2 TRBJ2-3 TRBV28 few CASYGGASTDTQYF TGTGCCAGCTACGGGGGGGCCAGCACAGATACGCAGTATTTT
- TRBJ1-2 TRBV7-9 many CASSPTGNYGYTF TGTGCCAGCAGCCCTACAGGGAACTATGGCTACACCTTC
TRBD1 TRBJ2-7 TRBV7-9 few CASSSGTGDYEQYF TGTGCCAGCAGCTCCGGGACAGGAGACTACGAGCAGTACTTC
TRBD1 TRBJ2-3 TRBV6-2/TRBV6-3 few CASSPGQGADTQYF TGTGCCAGCAGTCCCGGACAGGGAGCAGATACGCAGTATTTT
- TRBJ2-6 TRBV28 - CASRPYGANVLTF TGTGCCAGCAGGCCCTACGGGGCCAACGTCCTGACTTTC